This TCR beta chain was profiled in a study of early stage breast cancer tumors. Study as a whole: About 80% of the 16 invasive tumors were ER+, PR+ and HER2-.

Details on this clone: Its antigen is unidentified.

In germline, CDR1 is MDHEN, CDR2 SYDVKM. Germline trimming cut 10 bases from V and 5 bases from J; bases unmatched to any gene: 9. This CDR3 region has 13 residues. Using immunoSEQ multiplex PCR, the repertoire was profiled, and TCRdb retains in-frame clones only, with some absent. The sample contains 45,000 to 60,000 clones, 83% of which appear only once. Study results and limitations: Enriched TCRB sequences shared across patients were mostly commonly generated sequences.

The TCR originated in a person between 45 and 65 years old with breast cancer. The specimen was blood. The chain recombines TRBV28 with TRBJ2-5, with 8 bases matching TRBD1. The CDR3 DNA follows: TGTGCCACCTGGACAGGGCTTGAGGAGACCCAGTACTTC. This gives the protein CATWTGLEETQYF.